These T cell receptor beta chains were read from a single sample in a study of control samples from healthy donors and cancer patients. Measured with immunoSEQ multiplex PCR; TCRdb has only the in-frame clones, and not every one. The table has some 74,000 clones, about 83% seen once. Sequences were obtained from blood. All receptors derive from a man in his sixties in good health. Each CDR3 is given with its conserved first and last residue. A D gene is named only where the DNA matches it firmly. A clone size is listed for some rows: how often the clone was seen (once, few, many), or a class if it is expanded.

V gene: TRBV7-9
CDR3 length: 14
D gene: .
clone size: .
J gene: TRBJ2-5
CDR3 protein: CASSLASGLETQYF
CDR3 DNA: TGTGCCAGCAGCTTAGCGAGTGGTCTAGAGACCCAGTACTTC

V gene: TRBV5-1
CDR3 length: 15
D gene: .
clone size: .
J gene: TRBJ2-1
CDR3 protein: CASSLDGRVYNEQFF
CDR3 DNA: TGCGCCAGCAGCTTGGACGGGAGAGTCTACAATGAGCAGTTCTTC

V gene: TRBV30
CDR3 length: 13
D gene: TRBD1
clone size: few
J gene: TRBJ1-3
CDR3 protein: CATDRSLGNTIYF
CDR3 DNA: TGTGCCACGGACAGGAGCCTTGGAAACACCATATATTTT

V gene: TRBV6-5
CDR3 length: 16
D gene: TRBD1
clone size: .
J gene: TRBJ2-1
CDR3 protein: CASSYSDRGPRNEQFF
CDR3 DNA: TGTGCCAGCAGTTACTCGGACAGGGGCCCTCGGAATGAGCAGTTCTTC

V gene: TRBV24-1
CDR3 length: 18
D gene: TRBD1
clone size: .
J gene: TRBJ2-2
CDR3 protein: CATSDSLRTGIDTGELFF
CDR3 DNA: TGTGCCACCAGTGATTCCCTCCGGACAGGGATTGACACCGGGGAGCTGTTTTTT

V gene: TRBV5-1
CDR3 length: 14
D gene: .
clone size: .
J gene: TRBJ2-1
CDR3 protein: CASSRRDAGNEQFF
CDR3 DNA: TGCGCCAGCAGCAGACGGGACGCGGGAAATGAGCAGTTCTTC

V gene: TRBV29-1
CDR3 length: 14
D gene: .
clone size: .
J gene: TRBJ1-5
CDR3 protein: CSVVSPGGNQPQHF
CDR3 DNA: TGCAGCGTTGTATCCCCGGGAGGCAATCAGCCCCAGCATTTT

V gene: TRBV5-8
CDR3 length: 17
D gene: .
clone size: .
J gene: TRBJ2-1
CDR3 protein: CASSLETGSGSYNEQFF
CDR3 DNA: TGTGCCAGCAGCTTGGAAACAGGGTCAGGGTCCTACAATGAGCAGTTCTTC

V gene: TRBV6-4
CDR3 length: 19
D gene: .
clone size: .
J gene: TRBJ1-5
CDR3 protein: CASSDSEGKGTNFDQPQHF
CDR3 DNA: TGTGCCAGCAGTGACTCAGAGGGAAAGGGAACCAATTTCGATCAGCCCCAGCATTTT

V gene: TRBV6-6
CDR3 length: 14
D gene: TRBD1
clone size: .
J gene: TRBJ2-5
CDR3 protein: CASRRDRGQETQYF
CDR3 DNA: TGTGCCAGCCGCCGGGACAGGGGCCAAGAGACCCAGTACTTC

V gene: TRBV6-5
CDR3 length: 13
D gene: .
clone size: few
J gene: TRBJ1-4
CDR3 protein: CASGGGPQQKLFF
CDR3 DNA: TGTGCCAGCGGAGGAGGGCCCCAGCAAAAACTGTTTTTT

V gene: TRBV5-4
CDR3 length: 14
D gene: TRBD2
clone size: .
J gene: TRBJ2-1
CDR3 protein: CASSLAREGSEQFF
CDR3 DNA: TGTGCCAGCAGCTTGGCCCGGGAGGGTAGTGAGCAGTTCTTC

V gene: TRBV6-5
CDR3 length: 14
D gene: .
clone size: .
J gene: TRBJ1-1
CDR3 protein: CASSRQRMNTEAFF
CDR3 DNA: TGTGCCAGCAGTCGACAGAGAATGAACACTGAAGCTTTCTTT

V gene: TRBV7-9
CDR3 length: 13
D gene: .
clone size: .
J gene: TRBJ2-1
CDR3 protein: CASSSGAYNEQFF
CDR3 DNA: TGTGCCAGCAGCTCCGGGGCTTACAATGAGCAGTTCTTC

V gene: TRBV25-1
CDR3 length: 14
D gene: .
clone size: .
J gene: TRBJ1-1
CDR3 protein: CASSESGVFSKAFF
CDR3 DNA: TGTGCCAGCAGTGAATCTGGGGTGTTTAGTAAAGCTTTCTTT

V gene: TRBV28
CDR3 length: 14
D gene: .
clone size: .
J gene: TRBJ2-4
CDR3 protein: CASSFGGAKNIQYF
CDR3 DNA: TGTGCCAGCAGTTTTGGGGGAGCCAAAAACATTCAGTACTTC

V gene: TRBV5-4
CDR3 length: 15
D gene: TRBD2
clone size: .
J gene: TRBJ2-3
CDR3 protein: CASSAGLALTDTQYF
CDR3 DNA: TGTGCCAGCAGCGCGGGACTAGCGTTGACAGATACGCAGTATTTT

V gene: TRBV6-1
CDR3 length: 15
D gene: .
clone size: .
J gene: TRBJ1-5
CDR3 protein: CASSEVPYSNQPQHF
CDR3 DNA: TGTGCCAGCAGTGAAGTTCCTTATAGCAATCAGCCCCAGCATTTT

V gene: TRBV7-2
CDR3 length: 15
D gene: TRBD1
clone size: .
J gene: TRBJ2-3
CDR3 protein: CASSLPMTGADTQYF
CDR3 DNA: TGTGCCAGCAGCTTACCAATGACAGGGGCCGATACGCAGTATTTT

V gene: TRBV2
CDR3 length: 15
D gene: .
clone size: .
J gene: TRBJ2-3
CDR3 protein: CASGKDGASTDTQYF
CDR3 DNA: TGTGCCAGCGGCAAAGACGGAGCTAGCACAGATACGCAGTATTTT

V gene: TRBV6-5
CDR3 length: 15
D gene: TRBD2
clone size: .
J gene: TRBJ2-7
CDR3 protein: CASRAAGGPSYEQYF
CDR3 DNA: TGTGCCAGCAGAGCAGCGGGAGGGCCCTCCTACGAGCAGTACTTC

V gene: TRBV11-2
CDR3 length: 14
D gene: .
clone size: .
J gene: TRBJ2-1
CDR3 protein: CATGGGNTYNEQFF
CDR3 DNA: TGTGCCACCGGTGGCGGGAACACCTACAATGAGCAGTTCTTC

V gene: TRBV7-2
CDR3 length: 16
D gene: .
clone size: .
J gene: TRBJ1-5
CDR3 protein: CASSRGERTGNQPQHF
CDR3 DNA: TGTGCCAGCAGCCGGGGCGAAAGGACAGGCAATCAGCCCCAGCATTTT

V gene: TRBV6-1
CDR3 length: 17
D gene: TRBD1
clone size: .
J gene: TRBJ1-5
CDR3 protein: CASSETKGQLSNQPQHF
CDR3 DNA: TGTGCCAGCAGTGAAACTAAGGGACAGCTTAGCAATCAGCCCCAGCATTTT

V gene: TRBV2
CDR3 length: 14
D gene: .
clone size: .
J gene: TRBJ2-7
CDR3 protein: CASRDRPLRYEQYF
CDR3 DNA: TGTGCCAGCAGGGACCGCCCCTTACGCTACGAGCAGTACTTC

V gene: TRBV7-9
CDR3 length: 16
D gene: .
clone size: .
J gene: TRBJ1-3
CDR3 protein: CATRGRSLIPGNTIYF
CDR3 DNA: TGTGCCACCAGAGGGCGCAGCTTAATTCCTGGAAACACCATATATTTT

V gene: TRBV10-2
CDR3 length: 14
D gene: .
clone size: .
J gene: TRBJ2-7
CDR3 protein: CASSESSSSYEQYF
CDR3 DNA: TGCGCCAGCAGTGAGTCAAGCAGTTCCTACGAGCAGTACTTC

V gene: TRBV11-2
CDR3 length: 14
D gene: TRBD2
clone size: .
J gene: TRBJ2-1
CDR3 protein: CASSFTSGAPREFF
CDR3 DNA: TGTGCCAGCAGCTTCACTAGCGGGGCCCCTCGTGAGTTCTTC

V gene: TRBV7-8
CDR3 length: 11
D gene: .
clone size: .
J gene: TRBJ2-3
CDR3 protein: CASSLVDTQYF
CDR3 DNA: TGTGCCAGCAGCTTAGTAGATACGCAGTATTTT

V gene: TRBV19
CDR3 length: 16
D gene: .
clone size: .
J gene: TRBJ1-5
CDR3 protein: CASSIVGGPGNQPQHF
CDR3 DNA: TGTGCCAGTAGTATAGTCGGGGGTCCGGGCAATCAGCCCCAGCATTTT

V gene: TRBV9
CDR3 length: 16
D gene: TRBD1
clone size: few
J gene: TRBJ1-3
CDR3 protein: CASSEGTGVSGNTIYF
CDR3 DNA: TGTGCCAGCAGCGAGGGGACAGGGGTGTCTGGAAACACCATATATTTT

V gene: TRBV7-9
CDR3 length: 15
D gene: .
clone size: .
J gene: TRBJ2-2
CDR3 protein: CASSLGVVNTGELFF
CDR3 DNA: TGTGCCAGCAGCTTAGGGGTCGTGAACACCGGGGAGCTGTTTTTT

V gene: TRBV29-1
CDR3 length: 13
D gene: .
clone size: few
J gene: TRBJ1-1
CDR3 protein: CSVVWRMNTEAFF
CDR3 DNA: TGCAGCGTTGTGTGGCGGATGAACACTGAAGCTTTCTTT

V gene: TRBV27
CDR3 length: 16
D gene: .
clone size: .
J gene: TRBJ2-2
CDR3 protein: CASSPLGGPNTGELFF
CDR3 DNA: TGTGCCAGCAGCCCCCTCGGAGGGCCGAACACCGGGGAGCTGTTTTTT

V gene: TRBV9
CDR3 length: 16
D gene: TRBD1
clone size: .
J gene: TRBJ2-2
CDR3 protein: CASSGRGLANTGELFF
CDR3 DNA: TGTGCCAGCAGCGGAAGGGGGCTGGCGAACACCGGGGAGCTGTTTTTT

V gene: TRBV2
CDR3 length: 12
D gene: .
clone size: .
J gene: TRBJ2-3
CDR3 protein: CASRGFTDTQYF
CDR3 DNA: TGTGCCAGCAGGGGTTTTACAGATACGCAGTATTTT

V gene: TRBV5-4
CDR3 length: 15
D gene: TRBD2
clone size: .
J gene: TRBJ2-7
CDR3 protein: CASSLASGSLREQYF
CDR3 DNA: TGTGCCAGCAGCTTGGCTAGCGGGAGTTTACGCGAGCAGTACTTC

V gene: TRBV10-2
CDR3 length: 16
D gene: TRBD1
clone size: .
J gene: TRBJ1-1
CDR3 protein: CASRPPGTGRNTEAFF
CDR3 DNA: TGCGCCAGCAGGCCCCCCGGGACAGGGAGGAACACTGAAGCTTTCTTT

V gene: TRBV19
CDR3 length: 15
D gene: .
clone size: .
J gene: TRBJ1-6
CDR3 protein: CASSPSTGFNSPLHF
CDR3 DNA: TGTGCCAGTAGTCCCTCGACAGGTTTTAATTCACCCCTCCACTTT

V gene: TRBV30
CDR3 length: 13
D gene: .
clone size: .
J gene: TRBJ1-5
CDR3 protein: CAWSGQSNQPQHF
CDR3 DNA: TGTGCCTGGAGCGGACAGAGCAATCAGCCCCAGCATTTT

V gene: TRBV3-1/TRBV3-2
CDR3 length: 14
D gene: .
clone size: .
J gene: TRBJ2-3
CDR3 protein: CASSQGADTDTQYF
CDR3 DNA: TGTGCCAGCAGCCAAGGGGCAGACACAGATACGCAGTATTTT

V gene: TRBV27
CDR3 length: 15
D gene: TRBD2
clone size: .
J gene: TRBJ2-1
CDR3 protein: CASSLAGGPVNEQFF
CDR3 DNA: TGTGCCAGCAGCTTGGCGGGAGGGCCGGTCAATGAGCAGTTCTTC

V gene: TRBV20-1
CDR3 length: 11
D gene: .
clone size: .
J gene: TRBJ2-1
CDR3 protein: CSARRQNEQFF
CDR3 DNA: TGCAGTGCTCGAAGACAGAATGAGCAGTTCTTC